Listed below are T cell receptor beta chains from one sample, sequenced in a study of radiation and T cells in renal cell carcinoma. TCRdb's copy holds only in-frame clones and misses some; the assay was immunoSEQ multiplex PCR. The table includes 100,000 to 150,000 clones, 88% detected once. The starting material was blood, obtained from a patient whose treatment included radiotherapy and nephrectomy. The origin of the receptors is a woman aged 70-85 years with renal cell carcinoma. The CDR3 runs from the conserved cysteine through the conserved F or W. Fields, in order: CDR3 protein, CDR3 DNA, D gene, J gene, V gene, clone size. D genes are given only for firm matches. Clone size is shown for a subset of rows, as once, few, many or a class of expanded clone.

CDR3: CASSLGGARASIEQFF; DNA: TGTGCCAGCAGCTTAGGAGGGGCGCGGGCGTCCATTGAGCAGTTCTTC; D: .; J: TRBJ2-1; V: TRBV11-1; size: .
CDR3: CASSWQGQETQYF; DNA: TGTGCCAGCAGTTGGCAGGGCCAAGAGACCCAGTACTTC; D: .; J: TRBJ2-5; V: TRBV6-1; size: .
CDR3: CASSVTGRTDTQYF; DNA: TGTGCCAGCAGCGTAACGGGGAGGACAGATACGCAGTATTTT; D: .; J: TRBJ2-3; V: TRBV9; size: .
CDR3: CASSAAQGRTPLHF; DNA: TGTGCCAGCAGCGCCGCACAGGGGCGAACGCCCCTCCACTTT; D: TRBD1; J: TRBJ1-6; V: TRBV9; size: .
CDR3: CAWAPGQLGWRTF; DNA: TGTGCCTGGGCCCCGGGACAGTTGGGCTGGCGCACCTTC; D: TRBD1; J: TRBJ1-2; V: TRBV30; size: .
CDR3: CASSQDPQGGRYGYTF; DNA: TGCGCCAGCAGCCAAGATCCACAGGGAGGTCGATATGGCTACACCTTC; D: .; J: TRBJ1-2; V: TRBV4-3; size: .
CDR3: CASSSGQGYQPQHF; DNA: TGTGCCAGCAGTTCCGGACAGGGTTATCAGCCCCAGCATTTT; D: TRBD1; J: TRBJ1-5; V: TRBV6-5; size: .
CDR3: CASSLAGTGTYEQYF; DNA: TGTGCCAGCAGCTTAGCCGGGACGGGTACCTACGAGCAGTACTTC; D: .; J: TRBJ2-7; V: TRBV7-2; size: .
CDR3: CASSPAEGKSYNEQFF; DNA: TGTGCCAGCAGCCCCGCGGAGGGGAAGAGCTACAATGAGCAGTTCTTC; D: .; J: TRBJ2-1; V: TRBV4-2; size: .
CDR3: CASSLPSTGTRGDTQYF; DNA: TGTGCCAGCAGCTTGCCATCAACAGGGACCAGGGGAGATACGCAGTATTTT; D: .; J: TRBJ2-3; V: TRBV5-6; size: .
CDR3: CASSNLAGSSYNEQFF; DNA: TGCGCCAGCAGCAACCTAGCGGGTAGCTCCTACAATGAGCAGTTCTTC; D: TRBD2; J: TRBJ2-1; V: TRBV4-3; size: .
CDR3: CASSHGDKTYEQYF; DNA: TGTGCCAGCAGCCACGGAGACAAGACCTACGAGCAGTACTTC; D: .; J: TRBJ2-7; V: TRBV7-2; size: .
CDR3: CASSIVGAAQPQHF; DNA: TGTGCCAGTAGTATAGTGGGGGCGGCTCAGCCCCAGCATTTT; D: .; J: TRBJ1-5; V: TRBV19; size: .
CDR3: CASSPLVGKGARYGYTF; DNA: TGTGCCAGCAGTCCCCTTGTCGGGAAGGGGGCGAGGTATGGCTACACCTTC; D: TRBD1; J: TRBJ1-2; V: TRBV27; size: .
CDR3: CASSDNTGELFF; DNA: TGTGCCAGCAGCGACAACACCGGGGAGCTGTTTTTT; D: .; J: TRBJ2-2; V: TRBV7-3; size: once
CDR3: CASSKRGTGCEDEQYF; DNA: TGTGCCAGCAGCAAAAGGGGGACAGGATGCGAGGACGAGCAGTACTTC; D: .; J: TRBJ2-7; V: TRBV21-1; size: .
CDR3: CASSLLGLAGPSHDEQFF; DNA: TGTGCCAGCAGCTTATTAGGACTAGCGGGGCCTTCCCACGATGAGCAGTTCTTC; D: TRBD2; J: TRBJ2-1; V: TRBV7-8; size: .
CDR3: CSAKMQGATYEQYF; DNA: TGCAGCGCGAAAATGCAGGGGGCAACCTACGAGCAGTACTTC; D: TRBD1; J: TRBJ2-7; V: TRBV29-1; size: .
CDR3: CASSLANGVSGNTIYF; DNA: TGTGCCAGCAGCTTGGCCAACGGCGTCTCTGGAAACACCATATATTTT; D: .; J: TRBJ1-3; V: TRBV5-6; size: .
CDR3: CASSLGGRNSPLHF; DNA: TGTGCCAGCAGTCTAGGGGGCAGGAATTCACCCCTCCACTTT; D: TRBD1; J: TRBJ1-6; V: TRBV27; size: .
CDR3: CASSGAPGGELFF; DNA: TGTGCCAGCAGTGGGGCGCCCGGGGGGGAGCTGTTTTTT; D: .; J: TRBJ2-2; V: TRBV2; size: once
CDR3: CASSPQRALQETQYF; DNA: TGTGCCAGCAGCCCCCAAAGGGCATTGCAAGAGACCCAGTACTTC; D: .; J: TRBJ2-5; V: TRBV9; size: once
CDR3: CASSTLAGRANDTQYF; DNA: TGTGCCAGCAGCACGTTAGCGGGGCGGGCAAACGATACGCAGTATTTT; D: TRBD2; J: TRBJ2-3; V: TRBV7-3; size: .
CDR3: CASSEAPPGVYEQYF; DNA: TGTGCCAGCAGTGAAGCGCCCCCAGGGGTTTACGAGCAGTACTTC; D: .; J: TRBJ2-7; V: TRBV2; size: .
CDR3: CSVSGTANTGELFF; DNA: TGCAGCGTATCCGGGACAGCGAACACCGGGGAGCTGTTTTTT; D: TRBD1; J: TRBJ2-2; V: TRBV29-1; size: .
CDR3: CASSSPLGASEKLFF; DNA: TGTGCCAGCAGTTCACCGCTGGGGGCGAGTGAAAAACTGTTTTTT; D: .; J: TRBJ1-4; V: TRBV28; size: .
CDR3: CASSYPGEGAFF; DNA: TGTGCCAGCAGTTACCCCGGGGAGGGGGCTTTCTTT; D: .; J: TRBJ1-1; V: TRBV6-5; size: .
CDR3: CASSEIGVPGEQYF; DNA: TGTGCCAGCAGTGAAATAGGGGTCCCTGGGGAGCAGTACTTC; D: .; J: TRBJ2-7; V: TRBV25-1; size: .
CDR3: CASSLMVSTEAFF; DNA: TGTGCCAGCAGCTTAATGGTGAGCACTGAAGCTTTCTTT; D: .; J: TRBJ1-1; V: TRBV11-1; size: few